The clone carrying this T cell receptor (beta chain) was seen once. Its specificity is unknown. A junction end diverges from the germline sequence, so it may reflect a read error. Using its own MiXCR run on the reads, TCRdb lists one record per CDR3 protein. The table records around 95,000 distinct CDR3 sequences, approximately 30% of them present only once. The data belong to a study of T cell repertoires in cytomegalovirus infection. Overall study context: Selected CMV epitopes included recently identified HLA-C-restricted ones as well as well-studied HLA-B-restricted ones. TCR beta signatures that were public indicated CMV infection and matching HLA type. Points from the study as a whole: HLA-C-restricted CMV clonotypes gave the most frequent clonotype in two of eight donors. Cumulative frequency of public TCR beta families picked out carriers of CMV plus the relevant HLA.

CDR3 size: 16 residues. CDR1 is SGHVS, CDR2 FQNEAQ, per germline. The source was CD8+ T cells from cultured PBMCs, collected from culture after CMV antigen stimulation. The clonotype was recovered from a human donor in good health (CMV status not recorded). Some clones in this sample may be carry-over from other donors' samples. The chain couples TRBV7-8 to TRBJ2-3; no clear D gene. The chain's CDR3 is CASRLVGWASTDTQYF. The CDR3 DNA reads as TGTGCCAGCAGGTTAGTTGGCTGGGCTAGCACAGATACGCAGTATTTT.